This is a list of T cell receptor beta chains from one sample in a study of shared clonotypes between healthy human individuals. Some clones are missing from TCRdb's copy, which holds only in-frame ones; the method was immunoSEQ multiplex PCR. The table has about 750,000 clones, 80% to 95% seen once; the top ten hold under 30%. Source material: naive CD8+ T cells sorted from blood. All receptors derive from a man aged 25 to 40 in good health. The CDR3 runs from the conserved cysteine through the conserved F or W. D genes are given only for firm matches. Clone size appears in some rows only: once, few, many, or a class for an expanded clone.

>TRBV15|TRBJ2-3|.|.
TGTGCCACCAGCAAGGGCCCTCCTTGGAGTAGCACAGATACGCAGTATTTT
CATSKGPPWSSTDTQYF
>TRBV7-9|TRBJ2-3|.|TRBD2
TGTGCCAGCAGCCGGACTAGCGGGACCCCATCGGATACGCAGTATTTT
CASSRTSGTPSDTQYF
>TRBV4-3|TRBJ1-3|.|TRBD1
TGCGCCAGCAGCCCCGACAGGGGGCCGGGAAACACCATATATTTT
CASSPDRGPGNTIYF
>TRBV4-2|TRBJ2-1|.|TRBD1
TGTGCCAGCAGCCAATCCTCCCCTCGAATCCGGGACAGGGACAATGAGCAGTTCTTC
CASSQSSPRIRDRDNEQFF
>TRBV28|TRBJ2-7|.|TRBD2
TGTGCCAGCAGTTTAGTGCCTAGCGGCTACGAGCAGTACTTC
CASSLVPSGYEQYF
>TRBV5-1|TRBJ2-1|once|.
TGCGCCAGCAGTTTCCCACAGCGACCCACAACCCTCCTCAATGAGCAGTTCTTC
CASSFPQRPTTLLNEQFF
>TRBV7-2|TRBJ2-3|.|TRBD2
TGTGCCAGCAGGGGACTAGTAGCGGATACGCAGTATTTT
CASRGLVADTQYF
>TRBV15|TRBJ1-1|.|.
TGTGCCACCAGCAGAGAGTCGGGCACTGAAGCTTTCTTT
CATSRESGTEAFF
>TRBV13|TRBJ2-3|.|.
TGTGCCAGCAGCTTAGGCCGTACAGATACGCAGTATTTT
CASSLGRTDTQYF
>TRBV27|TRBJ2-1|.|TRBD2
TGTGCCAGCAGTTTAGGGGGCGGGAGGCACAATGAGCAGTTCTTC
CASSLGGGRHNEQFF
>TRBV6-1|TRBJ1-2|.|.
TGTGCCAGCCTGGAGCACAGGGTTGGGACTCGTGGCTACACCTTC
CASLEHRVGTRGYTF
>TRBV6-5|TRBJ2-7|.|TRBD1
TGTGCCAGCAGTTACTCAGGACAGGAGATTTCCTACGAGCAGTACTTC
CASSYSGQEISYEQYF
>TRBV7-9|TRBJ1-2|.|TRBD1
TGTGCCAGCAGCTTAGAGCCGGGACAGGGGATTGACTATGGCTACACCTTC
CASSLEPGQGIDYGYTF
>TRBV7-8|TRBJ2-2|few|.
TGTGCCAGCAGCCCGCCGACTTCCGGGGAGCTGTTTTTT
CASSPPTSGELFF
>TRBV2|TRBJ2-1|once|TRBD2
TGTGCCAGCAGGGGGCCGGGACTAGCGGTCGCCCATGAGCAGTTCTTC
CASRGPGLAVAHEQFF
>TRBV7-6|TRBJ2-1|.|TRBD2
TGTGCCAGCAGCAAACTAGCGGGAGGGGTAAATGAGCAGTTCTTC
CASSKLAGGVNEQFF
>TRBV13|TRBJ1-2|.|.
TGTGCCAGCAGCTTGGGGATTAATGGTCCTAACTATGGCTACACCTTC
CASSLGINGPNYGYTF
>TRBV7-9|TRBJ2-7|.|.
TGTGCCAGCAGCTTAACTGAATCGGGACCTGGCTACGAGCAGTACTTC
CASSLTESGPGYEQYF
>TRBV10-2|TRBJ2-7|.|TRBD2
TGCGCCAGCAGTGAGATGCTAGCGGGAGGAGTCAAATACGAGCAGTACTTC
CASSEMLAGGVKYEQYF
>TRBV27|TRBJ2-1|once|TRBD2
TGTGCCACCTCCCTCCTAGCGGGAGGGCCCTATGAGCAGTTCTTC
CATSLLAGGPYEQFF
>TRBV7-8|TRBJ2-1|.|TRBD2
TGTGCCAGCAGCTTAGCCTGGGGAGAAGCGGGATACAATGAGCAGTTCTTC
CASSLAWGEAGYNEQFF
>TRBV27|TRBJ2-5|.|.
TGTGCCAGCTCTACCACAACAGGGCGTGAGGAGACCCAGTACTTC
CASSTTTGREETQYF
>TRBV14|TRBJ2-3|.|.
TGTGCCAGCAGCCAAGAAGGAGGGGTAGATACGCAGTATTTT
CASSQEGGVDTQYF
>TRBV7-8|TRBJ1-2|.|.
TGTGCCAGCAGCCCCAAAAACCAGGCTAACTATGGCTACACCTTC
CASSPKNQANYGYTF
>TRBV13|TRBJ1-1|.|.
TGTGCCAGCAGCCCAGGACAGACGAACACTGAAGCTTTCTTT
CASSPGQTNTEAFF
>TRBV19|TRBJ2-1|.|TRBD2
TGTGCCAGTAGTATCCAAGCGGGAGGGATTGATGAGCAGTTCTTC
CASSIQAGGIDEQFF
>TRBV27|TRBJ2-7|.|.
TGTGCCAGCAGTTTCGGCAGGGACTACGAGCAGTACTTC
CASSFGRDYEQYF
>TRBV6-5|TRBJ2-1|.|.
TGTGCCAGCAGTCAGGGGGGGGAATACAATGAGCAGTTCTTC
CASSQGGEYNEQFF
>TRBV6-5|TRBJ2-1|.|.
TGTGCCAGCAGCTCTAACTCCTACAATGAGCAGTTCTTC
CASSSNSYNEQFF
>TRBV28|TRBJ2-7|.|.
TGTGCCAGCAGTGACTCTAGTGGACTTATCCCCGAGCAGTACTTC
CASSDSSGLIPEQYF
>TRBV28|TRBJ1-2|once|.
TGTGCCAGCAGTTTTCCGGGCGGGCGAAGGTATGGCTACACCTTC
CASSFPGGRRYGYTF
>TRBV19|TRBJ2-7|.|TRBD2
TGTGCCAGCTCCCGGGATAGCGGGAACGAGCAGTACTTC
CASSRDSGNEQYF
>TRBV28|TRBJ1-2|once|.
TGTGCCAGCAGTTTACCAGGAAACAACTATGGCTACACCTTC
CASSLPGNNYGYTF
>TRBV18|TRBJ2-5|.|.
TGTGCCAGCTCAATGTACCAAGAGACCCAGTACTTC
CASSMYQETQYF
>TRBV14|TRBJ2-7|.|.
TGTGCCAGCAGCCCACAGGGATTCTCCTACGAGCAGTACTTC
CASSPQGFSYEQYF
>TRBV6-6|TRBJ2-7|.|.
TGTGCCAGCAGTTACTCTCTAGGTTCCTACGAGCAGTACTTC
CASSYSLGSYEQYF
>TRBV13|TRBJ2-1|.|TRBD1
TGTGCCAGCAGCTTAGAGGGGGACAGGGTGTACAATGAGCAGTTCTTC
CASSLEGDRVYNEQFF
>TRBV19|TRBJ2-2|.|TRBD1
TGTGCCAGTAGTATACGCACGACAGGGCCCGGGGAGCTGTTTTTT
CASSIRTTGPGELFF
>TRBV15|TRBJ2-7|.|TRBD1
TGTGCCACCAGCAATGGACAGGACGAGCAGTACTTC
CATSNGQDEQYF
>TRBV27|TRBJ1-1|once|.
TGTGCCAGCAACCCGGGAAGGGGGTATCGCACTGAAGCTTTCTTT
CASNPGRGYRTEAFF
>TRBV28|TRBJ1-2|.|TRBD1
TGTGCCAGCAGTTTACTCCCGGGAGGACAGGGGTACTTTGGCTACACCTTC
CASSLLPGGQGYFGYTF
>TRBV7-9|TRBJ2-7|.|TRBD2
TGTGCCAGCAGCAGCGCGGGGGGTAGTTCCTACGAGCAGTACTTC
CASSSAGGSSYEQYF
>TRBV6-5|TRBJ2-7|.|.
TGTTCCACACGGGGCGGGAACTACGAGCAGTACTTC
CSTRGGNYEQYF
>TRBV19|TRBJ1-1|.|.
TGTGCCAGTAGTTTAGGGGTGAACACTGAAGCTTTCTTT
CASSLGVNTEAFF
>TRBV4-1|TRBJ2-3|.|.
TGCGCCAGCAGCCAAAGTCTACCAGGGCAATTGACTAGCACAGATACGCAGTATTTT
CASSQSLPGQLTSTDTQYF
>TRBV4-3|TRBJ2-7|.|.
TGCGCCAGCAGCTTGGGGGGAGACTACGAGCAGTACTTC
CASSLGGDYEQYF
>TRBV19|TRBJ2-3|.|.
TGTGCCAGTAGTACCAAAGATACGCAGTATTTT
CASSTKDTQYF
>TRBV9|TRBJ1-3|.|.
TGTGCCAGCAGCGCTATGGTAGACCGCCCTGGAAACACCATATATTTT
CASSAMVDRPGNTIYF
>TRBV7-9|TRBJ1-6|.|TRBD1
TGTGCCAGCAGCAGGAGGGGGCCTGATTCACCCCTCCACTTT
CASSRRGPDSPLHF
>TRBV13|TRBJ2-1|.|TRBD2
TGTGCCAGCAGTGGAAGCGGGAGATCGGGCTCCTACAATGAGCAGTTCTTC
CASSGSGRSGSYNEQFF
>TRBV2|TRBJ2-1|.|.
TGTGCCAGCAGCCGACCGGGAGCGGCAGTAGACAATGAGCAGTTCTTC
CASSRPGAAVDNEQFF
>TRBV9|TRBJ2-5|.|.
TGTGCCAGCAGCGCCGGGACCCAAGAGACCCAGTACTTC
CASSAGTQETQYF
>TRBV29-1|TRBJ2-7|.|TRBD2
TGCAGCGTGGAGGGTAGCGGGTACCCGGGGGAGCAGTACTTC
CSVEGSGYPGEQYF
>TRBV18|TRBJ2-7|.|TRBD2
TGTGCCAGCTCACCCGGGACTAGCGGGAACTCCGAGCAGTACTTC
CASSPGTSGNSEQYF
>TRBV5-1|TRBJ2-5|.|.
TGCGCCAGCAGCTTGGTTGATTCCGGAGGGGAGACCCAGTACTTC
CASSLVDSGGETQYF